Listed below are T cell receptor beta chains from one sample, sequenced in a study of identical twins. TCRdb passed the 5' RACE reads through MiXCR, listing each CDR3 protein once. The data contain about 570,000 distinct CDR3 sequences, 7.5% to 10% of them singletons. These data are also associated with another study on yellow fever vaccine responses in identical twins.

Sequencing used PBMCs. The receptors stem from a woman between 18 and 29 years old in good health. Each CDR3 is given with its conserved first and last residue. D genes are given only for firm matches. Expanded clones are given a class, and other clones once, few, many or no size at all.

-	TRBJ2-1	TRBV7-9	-	TGTGCCAGCAGCCCAGTCTTTCGGGAGCGGTCTAATGAGCAGTTCTTC	CASSPVFRERSNEQFF
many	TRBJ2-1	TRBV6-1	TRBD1	TGTGCCAGCAGTGAAAGGGGGCAGAGCAATGAGCAGTTCTTC	CASSERGQSNEQFF
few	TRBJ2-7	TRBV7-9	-	TGTGCCAGCCGCACTACGAGCTCCTACGAGCAGTACTTC	CASRTTSSYEQYF
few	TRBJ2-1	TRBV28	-	TGTGCCAGCAGTCCAAAGCAGGGGATGAGGTACAATGAGCAGTTCTTC	CASSPKQGMRYNEQFF
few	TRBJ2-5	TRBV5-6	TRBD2	TGTGCCAGCAGCGCTTGGACTAGTTCTGAGACCCAGTACTTC	CASSAWTSSETQYF
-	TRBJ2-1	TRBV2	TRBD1	TGTGCCAGCAGGGCCCGGACAGGGGATCCCCTCAATGAGCAGTTCTTC	CASRARTGDPLNEQFF
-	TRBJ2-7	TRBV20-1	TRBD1	TGCAGTGCTAGAAACCACAGGGGTGAATCCTACGAGCAGTACTTC	CSARNHRGESYEQYF
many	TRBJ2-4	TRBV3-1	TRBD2	TGTGCCAGCAGCCAAGGGGGACTAGCGGGGGTTCAGTACTTC	CASSQGGLAGVQYF
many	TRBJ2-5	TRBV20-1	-	TGCAGTGCTAGAGACCGGATTCGCGGGACGAAACAAGAGACCCAGTACTTC	CSARDRIRGTKQETQYF
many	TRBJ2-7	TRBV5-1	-	TGCGCCAGCAGCTTAGCCCAGCCAGGGTCCTACGAGCAGTACTTC	CASSLAQPGSYEQYF
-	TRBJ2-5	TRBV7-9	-	TGTGCCAGCAGTACCGGGACGACCCCTGAGACCCAGTACTTC	CASSTGTTPETQYF
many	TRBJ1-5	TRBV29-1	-	TGCAGCGTTGGGAATAGCAATCAGCCCCAGCATTTT	CSVGNSNQPQHF
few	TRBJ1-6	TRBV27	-	TGTGCCAGCAGAATGGGTGGCAGGGGTGGTTCACCCCTCCACTTT	CASRMGGRGGSPLHF
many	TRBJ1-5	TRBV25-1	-	TGTGCCAGCAGTGAGATCGGAGATCAGCCCCAGCATTTT	CASSEIGDQPQHF
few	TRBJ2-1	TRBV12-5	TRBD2	TGTGCTAGTGGTTTGGTACCTAGCGGGGGGGCAGTTGAGCAGTTCTTC	CASGLVPSGGAVEQFF
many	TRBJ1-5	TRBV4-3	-	TGCGCCAGCAGCCAAGAAGTTGACCAGCCCCAGCATTTT	CASSQEVDQPQHF
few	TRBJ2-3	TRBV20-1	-	TGCAGTGCTAGAGTCAGTAGGGAGGGCACAGATACGCAGTATTTT	CSARVSREGTDTQYF
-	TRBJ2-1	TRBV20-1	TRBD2	TGCAGTGCTAGACCGGGACTAGCGGGAGTGGGGGAGCAGTTCTTC	CSARPGLAGVGEQFF
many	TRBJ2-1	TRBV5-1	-	TGCGCCAGCAGCCTTGTTATTACGGGCAATGAGCAGTTCTTC	CASSLVITGNEQFF
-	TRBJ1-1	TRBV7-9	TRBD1	TGTGCCAGCAGCTTAATAGGACAGGGGTTTCCTGAAGCTTTCTTT	CASSLIGQGFPEAFF
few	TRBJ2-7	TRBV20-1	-	TGCAGTGCTACCGAAGTATCCTACGAGCAGTACTTC	CSATEVSYEQYF
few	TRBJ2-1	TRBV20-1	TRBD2	TGCAGTGCTAGAGGGGAACTAGCGGGAGGGAAGGAGCAGTTCTTC	CSARGELAGGKEQFF